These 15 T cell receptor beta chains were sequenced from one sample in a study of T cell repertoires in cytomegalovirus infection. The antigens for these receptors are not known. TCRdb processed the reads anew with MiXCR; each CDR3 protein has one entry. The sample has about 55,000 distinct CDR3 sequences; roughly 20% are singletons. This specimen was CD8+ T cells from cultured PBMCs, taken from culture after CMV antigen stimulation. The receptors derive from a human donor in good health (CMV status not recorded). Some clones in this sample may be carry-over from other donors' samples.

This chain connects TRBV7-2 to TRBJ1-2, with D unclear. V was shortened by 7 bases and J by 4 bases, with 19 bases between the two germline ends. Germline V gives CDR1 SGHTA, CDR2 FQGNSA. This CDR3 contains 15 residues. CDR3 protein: CASKRLDRASYGYTF. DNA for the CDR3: TGTGCCAGCAAAAGACTGGACCGAGCTAGCTATGGCTACACCTTC.

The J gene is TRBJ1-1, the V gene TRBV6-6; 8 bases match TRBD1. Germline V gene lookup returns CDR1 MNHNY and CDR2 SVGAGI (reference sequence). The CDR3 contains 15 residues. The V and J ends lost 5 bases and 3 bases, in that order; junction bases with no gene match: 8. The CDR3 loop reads CASSDVAGQDTEAFF. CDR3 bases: TGTGCCAGCAGTGATGTCGCGGGACAGGACACTGAAGCTTTCTTT.

The CDR3 reads CSAGRENTEAFF. The DNA of the CDR3 is TGCAGCGCCGGCCGGGAGAACACTGAAGCTTTCTTT. The chain combines TRBV29-1 with TRBJ1-1; D remains unclear. The CDR3 totals 12 residues. Germline V gives CDR1 SQVTM, CDR2 ANQGSEA. The germline V and J ends were trimmed by 7 bases and 1 base, with 10 bases remaining between them. Filled out from reference TRBV29-1 and TRBJ1-1, the complete variable domain reads SAVISQKPSRDICQRGTSLTIQCQVDSQVTMMFWYRQQPGQSLTLIATANQGSEATYESGFVIDKFPISRPNLTFSTLTVSNMSPEDSSIYLCSAGRENTEAFFGQGTRLTVV.

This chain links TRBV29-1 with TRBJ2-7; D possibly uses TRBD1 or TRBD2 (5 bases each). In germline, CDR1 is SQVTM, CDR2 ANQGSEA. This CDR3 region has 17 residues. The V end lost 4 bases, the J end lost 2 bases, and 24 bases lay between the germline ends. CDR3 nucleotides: TGCAGCGTTGTTCGTTTAGTAACCGGGACGGCGCCCTACGAGCAGTACTTC. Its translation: CSVVRLVTGTAPYEQYF.

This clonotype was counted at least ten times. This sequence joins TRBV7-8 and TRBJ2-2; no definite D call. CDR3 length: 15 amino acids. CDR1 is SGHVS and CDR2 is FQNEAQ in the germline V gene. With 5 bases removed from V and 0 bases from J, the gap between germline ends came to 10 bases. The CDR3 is CASSGLIANTGELFF. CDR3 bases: TGTGCCAGCAGCGGTCTCATCGCGAACACCGGGGAGCTGTTTTTT. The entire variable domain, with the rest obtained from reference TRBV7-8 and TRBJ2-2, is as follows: GAGVSQSPRYKVAKRGQDVALRCDPISGHVSLFWYQQALGQGPEFLTYFQNEAQLDKSGLPSDRFFAERPEGSVSTLKIQRTQQEDSAVYLCASSGLIANTGELFFGEGSRLTVL.

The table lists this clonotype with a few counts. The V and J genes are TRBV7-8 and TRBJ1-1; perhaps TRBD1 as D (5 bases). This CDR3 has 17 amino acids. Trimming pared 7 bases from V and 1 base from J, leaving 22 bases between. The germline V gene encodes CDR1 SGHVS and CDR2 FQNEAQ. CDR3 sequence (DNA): TGTGCCAGCATCGCGGGGACCGGGACGCATCGGAACACTGAAGCTTTCTTT. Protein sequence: CASIAGTGTHRNTEAFF.

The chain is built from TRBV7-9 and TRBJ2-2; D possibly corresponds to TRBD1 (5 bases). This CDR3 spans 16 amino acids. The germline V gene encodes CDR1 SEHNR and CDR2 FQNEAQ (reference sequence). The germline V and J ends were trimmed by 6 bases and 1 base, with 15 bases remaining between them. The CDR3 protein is CASRSGKQRNTGELFF. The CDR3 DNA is TGTGCCAGCAGATCAGGGAAACAGAGGAACACCGGGGAGCTGTTTTTT.

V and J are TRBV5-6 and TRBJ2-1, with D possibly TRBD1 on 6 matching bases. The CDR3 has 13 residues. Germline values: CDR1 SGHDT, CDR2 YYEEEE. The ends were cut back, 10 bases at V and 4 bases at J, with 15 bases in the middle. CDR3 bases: TGTGCCTCCGCACAGGGTGGATACAATGAGCAGTTCTTC. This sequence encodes CASAQGGYNEQFF.

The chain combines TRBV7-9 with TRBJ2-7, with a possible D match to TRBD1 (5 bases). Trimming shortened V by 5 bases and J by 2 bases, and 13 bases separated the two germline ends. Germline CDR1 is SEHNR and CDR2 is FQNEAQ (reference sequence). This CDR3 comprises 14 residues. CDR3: CASSPALGAYEQYF. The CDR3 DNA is TGTGCCAGCAGCCCCGCCTTAGGGGCCTACGAGCAGTACTTC.

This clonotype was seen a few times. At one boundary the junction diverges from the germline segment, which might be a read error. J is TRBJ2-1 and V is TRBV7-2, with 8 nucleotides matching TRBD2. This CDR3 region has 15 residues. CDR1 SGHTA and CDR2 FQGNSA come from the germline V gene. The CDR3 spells CASRLGRGVHHEQFF. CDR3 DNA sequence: TGTGCCAGCAGGTTAGGGCGGGGGGTCCACCATGAGCAGTTCTTC.

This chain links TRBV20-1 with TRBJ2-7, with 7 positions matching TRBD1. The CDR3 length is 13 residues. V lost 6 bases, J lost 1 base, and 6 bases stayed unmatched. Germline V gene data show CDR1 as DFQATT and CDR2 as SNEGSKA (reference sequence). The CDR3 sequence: CSARQDRSYEQYF. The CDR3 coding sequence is TGCAGTGCCCGGCAGGACAGGTCCTACGAGCAGTACTTC.

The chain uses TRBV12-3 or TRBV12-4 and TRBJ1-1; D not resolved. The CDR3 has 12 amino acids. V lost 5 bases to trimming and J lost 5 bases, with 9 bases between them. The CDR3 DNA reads TGTGCCAGCAGTCCCCCAGTGACTGAAGCTTTCTTT. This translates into CASSPPVTEAFF.

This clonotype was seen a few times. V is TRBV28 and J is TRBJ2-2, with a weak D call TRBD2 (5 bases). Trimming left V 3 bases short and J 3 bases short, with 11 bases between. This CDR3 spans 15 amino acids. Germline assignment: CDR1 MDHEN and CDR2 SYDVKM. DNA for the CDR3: TGTGCCAGCAGTTTGGGCCTAGCCCACACCGGGGAGCTGTTTTTT. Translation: CASSLGLAHTGELFF.

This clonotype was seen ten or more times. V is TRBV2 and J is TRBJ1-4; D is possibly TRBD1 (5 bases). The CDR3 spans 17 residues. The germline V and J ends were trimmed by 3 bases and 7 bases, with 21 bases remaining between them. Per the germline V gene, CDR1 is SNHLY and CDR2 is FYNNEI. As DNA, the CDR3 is TGTGCCAGCAGTGAGGTGACTAGCGGGGGGACCCCTGAAAAACTGTTTTTT. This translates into CASSEVTSGGTPEKLFF.

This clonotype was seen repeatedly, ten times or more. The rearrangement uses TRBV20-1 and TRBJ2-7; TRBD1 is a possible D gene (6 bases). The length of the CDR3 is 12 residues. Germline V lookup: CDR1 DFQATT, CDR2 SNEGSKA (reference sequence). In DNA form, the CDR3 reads TGCAGACGACCGGGCAGGGGCCACGAGCAGTACTTC. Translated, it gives CRRPGRGHEQYF.